Sequencing of this TCR beta chain was carried out in a study of cytomegalovirus exposure and HLA in healthy donors. Notes on the study in general: Researchers reported that a few CMV-associated chains were confirmed in vitro as CMV antigen-specific.

The CDR3 is 15 residues long. Germline-derived CDR1 and CDR2 are SGDLS and YYNGEE. Trimming took 4 bases from V and 0 from J, leaving 13 bases between them. PCR was performed using 60 Vbeta and 13 Jbeta primers. Produced via immunoSEQ multiplex PCR; TCRdb's table is partial and in-frame only. The table has about 90,000 clones, 55% to 75% seen once. A remark on this clone: Its antigen is unknown.

This receptor was taken from a woman aged 18 to 35 in good health and CMV-seropositive. The rearrangement joins TRBV9 to TRBJ1-2, with D possibly matching TRBD1 (6 bases). The sequenced sample was PBMCs. The CDR3 loop reads CASSLEGQPNYGYTF. The CDR3 DNA reads TGTGCCAGCAGCCTAGAGGGACAACCTAACTATGGCTACACCTTC.